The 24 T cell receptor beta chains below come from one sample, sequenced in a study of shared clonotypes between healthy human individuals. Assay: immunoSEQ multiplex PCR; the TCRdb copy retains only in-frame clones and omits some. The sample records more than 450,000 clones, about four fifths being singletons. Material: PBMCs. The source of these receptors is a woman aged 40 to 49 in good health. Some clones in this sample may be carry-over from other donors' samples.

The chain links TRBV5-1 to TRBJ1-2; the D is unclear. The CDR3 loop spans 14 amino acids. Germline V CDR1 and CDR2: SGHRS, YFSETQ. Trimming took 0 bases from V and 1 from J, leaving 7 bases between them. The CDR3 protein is CASSLGRDNYGYTF. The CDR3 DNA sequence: TGCGCCAGCAGCTTGGGTCGAGATAACTATGGCTACACCTTC.

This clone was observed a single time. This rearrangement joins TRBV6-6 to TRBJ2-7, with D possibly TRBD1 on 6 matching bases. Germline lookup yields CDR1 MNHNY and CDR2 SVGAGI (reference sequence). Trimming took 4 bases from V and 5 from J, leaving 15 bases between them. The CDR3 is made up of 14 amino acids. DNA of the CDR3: TGTGCCAGCAGTTTCCTCACAGGGTCTCACGAGCAGTACTTC. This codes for CASSFLTGSHEQYF.

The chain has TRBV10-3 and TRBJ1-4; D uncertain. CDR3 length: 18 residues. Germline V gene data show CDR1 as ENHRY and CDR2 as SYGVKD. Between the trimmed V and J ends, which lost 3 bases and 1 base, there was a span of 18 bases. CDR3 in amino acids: CAISEVVWTRVTNEKLFF. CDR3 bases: TGTGCCATCAGTGAAGTTGTGTGGACGCGGGTAACTAATGAAAAACTGTTTTTT.

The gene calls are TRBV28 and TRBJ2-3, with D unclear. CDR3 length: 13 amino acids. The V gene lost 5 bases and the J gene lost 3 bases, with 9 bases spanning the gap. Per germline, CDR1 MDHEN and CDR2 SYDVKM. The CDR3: CASSPAGTDTQYF. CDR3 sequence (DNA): TGTGCCAGCAGTCCCGCCGGAACAGATACGCAGTATTTT.

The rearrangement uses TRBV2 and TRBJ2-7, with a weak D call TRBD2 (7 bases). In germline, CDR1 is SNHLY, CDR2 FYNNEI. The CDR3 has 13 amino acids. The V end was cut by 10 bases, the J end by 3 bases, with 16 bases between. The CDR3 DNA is TGTGCCACCGAGGCGGGGGCGAACTACGAGCAGTACTTC. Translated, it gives CATEAGANYEQYF.

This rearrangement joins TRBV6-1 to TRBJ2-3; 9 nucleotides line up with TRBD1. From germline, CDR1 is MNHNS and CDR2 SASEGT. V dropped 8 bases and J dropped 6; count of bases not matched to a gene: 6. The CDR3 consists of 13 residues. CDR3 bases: TGTGCCAGCGTCCGGGACAGGGTGGATACGCAGTATTTT. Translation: CASVRDRVDTQYF.

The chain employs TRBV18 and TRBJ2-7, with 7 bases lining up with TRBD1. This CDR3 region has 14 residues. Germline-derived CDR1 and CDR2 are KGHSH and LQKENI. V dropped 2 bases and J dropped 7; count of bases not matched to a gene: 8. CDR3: CASSPGTAVVEQYF. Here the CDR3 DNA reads TGTGCCAGCTCACCAGGGACAGCCGTAGTGGAGCAGTACTTC.

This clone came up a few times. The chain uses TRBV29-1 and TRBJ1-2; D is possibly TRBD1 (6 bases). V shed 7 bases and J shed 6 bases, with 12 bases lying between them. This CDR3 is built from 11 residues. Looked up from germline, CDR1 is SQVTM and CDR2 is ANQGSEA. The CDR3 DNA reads TGCAGCGGTACAGGGTACGATGGCTACACCTTC. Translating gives CSGTGYDGYTF.

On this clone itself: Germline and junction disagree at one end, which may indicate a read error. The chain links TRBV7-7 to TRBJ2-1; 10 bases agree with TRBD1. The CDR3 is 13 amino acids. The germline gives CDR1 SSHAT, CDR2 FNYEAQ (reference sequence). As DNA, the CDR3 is TGTGCTAGCAGCTCGGGACAGGGGAGTGAGCAGTTCTTC. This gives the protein CASSSGQGSEQFF.

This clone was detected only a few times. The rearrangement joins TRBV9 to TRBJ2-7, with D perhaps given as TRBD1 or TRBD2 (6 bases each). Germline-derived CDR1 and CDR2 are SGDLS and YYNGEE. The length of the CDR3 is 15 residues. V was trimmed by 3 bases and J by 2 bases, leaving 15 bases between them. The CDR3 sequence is CASSAGGGTPYEQYF. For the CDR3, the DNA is TGTGCCAGCAGCGCAGGAGGGGGGACCCCCTACGAGCAGTACTTC. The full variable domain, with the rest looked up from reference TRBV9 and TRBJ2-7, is DSGVTQTPKHLITATGQRVTLRCSPRSGDLSVYWYQQSLDQGLQFLIQYYNGEERAKGNILERFSAQQFPDLHSELNLSSLELGDSALYFCASSAGGGTPYEQYFGPGTRLTVT.

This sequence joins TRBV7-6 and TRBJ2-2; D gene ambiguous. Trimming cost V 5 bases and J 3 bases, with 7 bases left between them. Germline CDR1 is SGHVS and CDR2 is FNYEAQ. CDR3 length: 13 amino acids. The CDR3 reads CASSLTYTGELFF. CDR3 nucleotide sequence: TGTGCCAGCAGCCTAACCTACACCGGGGAGCTGTTTTTT.

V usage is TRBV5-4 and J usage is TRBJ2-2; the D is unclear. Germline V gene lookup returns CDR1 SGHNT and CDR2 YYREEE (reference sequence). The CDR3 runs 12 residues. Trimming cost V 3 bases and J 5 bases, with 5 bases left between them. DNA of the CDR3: TGTGCCAGCAGCTCAAATACCGGGGAGCTGTTTTTT. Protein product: CASSSNTGELFF.

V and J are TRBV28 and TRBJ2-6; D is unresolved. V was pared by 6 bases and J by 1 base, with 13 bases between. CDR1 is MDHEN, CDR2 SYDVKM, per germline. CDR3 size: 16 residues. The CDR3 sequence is CASSLRRASGANVLTF. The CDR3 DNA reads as TGTGCCAGCAGCCTCCGCCGAGCGTCTGGGGCCAACGTCCTGACTTTC.

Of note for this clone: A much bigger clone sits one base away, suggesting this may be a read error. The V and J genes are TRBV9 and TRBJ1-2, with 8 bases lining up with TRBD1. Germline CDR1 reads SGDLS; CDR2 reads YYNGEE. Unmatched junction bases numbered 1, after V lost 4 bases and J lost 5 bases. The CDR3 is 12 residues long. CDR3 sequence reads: CASSQGAYGYTF. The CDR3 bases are TGTGCCAGCAGCCAGGGGGCGTATGGCTACACCTTC.

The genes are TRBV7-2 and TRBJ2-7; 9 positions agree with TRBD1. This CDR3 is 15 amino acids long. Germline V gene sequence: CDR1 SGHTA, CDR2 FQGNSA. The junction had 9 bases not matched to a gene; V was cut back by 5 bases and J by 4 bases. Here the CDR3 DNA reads TGTGCCAGCAGCCCCGCAGGACAGGGGTTATACGAGCAGTACTTC. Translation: CASSPAGQGLYEQYF.

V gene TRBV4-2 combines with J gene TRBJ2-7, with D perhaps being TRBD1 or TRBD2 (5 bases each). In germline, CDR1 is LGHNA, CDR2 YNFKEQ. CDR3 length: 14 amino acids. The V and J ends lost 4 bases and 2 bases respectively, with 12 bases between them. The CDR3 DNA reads TGTGCCAGCAGCCCGACAGCGGAGCCCTACGAGCAGTACTTC. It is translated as CASSPTAEPYEQYF.

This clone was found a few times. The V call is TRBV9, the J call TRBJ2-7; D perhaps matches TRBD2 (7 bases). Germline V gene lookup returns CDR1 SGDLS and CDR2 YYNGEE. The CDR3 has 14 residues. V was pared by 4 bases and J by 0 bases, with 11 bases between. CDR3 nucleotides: TGTGCCAGCAGCCCTAGGGGGGGCTCCTACGAGCAGTACTTC. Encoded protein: CASSPRGGSYEQYF. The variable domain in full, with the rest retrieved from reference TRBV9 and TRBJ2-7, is DSGVTQTPKHLITATGQRVTLRCSPRSGDLSVYWYQQSLDQGLQFLIQYYNGEERAKGNILERFSAQQFPDLHSELNLSSLELGDSALYFCASSPRGGSYEQYFGPGTRLTVT.

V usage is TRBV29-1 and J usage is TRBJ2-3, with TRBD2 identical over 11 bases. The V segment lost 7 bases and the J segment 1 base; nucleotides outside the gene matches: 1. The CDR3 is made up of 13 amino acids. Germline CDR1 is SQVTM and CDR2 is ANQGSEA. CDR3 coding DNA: TGCAGCGGGGGACTAGCGGGCACAGATACGCAGTATTTT. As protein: CSGGLAGTDTQYF.

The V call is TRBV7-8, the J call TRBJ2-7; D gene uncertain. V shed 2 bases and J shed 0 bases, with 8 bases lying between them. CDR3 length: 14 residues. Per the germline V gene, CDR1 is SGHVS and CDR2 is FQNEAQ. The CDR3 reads CASSLFTTSYEQYF. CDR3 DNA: TGTGCCAGCAGCTTATTCACTACCTCCTACGAGCAGTACTTC.

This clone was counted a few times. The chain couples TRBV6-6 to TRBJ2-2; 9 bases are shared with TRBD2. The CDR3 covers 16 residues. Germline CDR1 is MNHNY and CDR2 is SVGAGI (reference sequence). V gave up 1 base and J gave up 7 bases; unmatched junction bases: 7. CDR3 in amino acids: CASSYFTLAGNGELFF. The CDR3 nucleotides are TGTGCCAGCAGTTACTTTACGCTAGCGGGAAACGGGGAGCTGTTTTTT.

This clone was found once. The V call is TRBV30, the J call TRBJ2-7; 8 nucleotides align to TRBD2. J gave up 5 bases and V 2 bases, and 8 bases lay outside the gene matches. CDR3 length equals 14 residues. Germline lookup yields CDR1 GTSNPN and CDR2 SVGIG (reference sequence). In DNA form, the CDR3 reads TGTGCCTGGAGTCTCGGGGGGGGTGTGGACGAGCAGTACTTC. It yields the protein CAWSLGGGVDEQYF.

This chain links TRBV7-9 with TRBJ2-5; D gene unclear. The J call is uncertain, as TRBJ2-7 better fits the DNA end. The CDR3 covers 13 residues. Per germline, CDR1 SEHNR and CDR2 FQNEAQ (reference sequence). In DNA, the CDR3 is TGTGCCAGCAGCTTAGGGGTGGGCTACGAGCAGTACTTC. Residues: CASSLGVGYEQYF.

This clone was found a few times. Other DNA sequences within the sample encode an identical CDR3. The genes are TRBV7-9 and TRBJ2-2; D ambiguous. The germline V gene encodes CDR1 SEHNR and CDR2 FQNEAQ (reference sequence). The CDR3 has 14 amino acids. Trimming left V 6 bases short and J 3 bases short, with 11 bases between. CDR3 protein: CASSPRAYTGELFF. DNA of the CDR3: TGTGCCAGCAGTCCCCGGGCGTACACCGGGGAGCTGTTTTTT.

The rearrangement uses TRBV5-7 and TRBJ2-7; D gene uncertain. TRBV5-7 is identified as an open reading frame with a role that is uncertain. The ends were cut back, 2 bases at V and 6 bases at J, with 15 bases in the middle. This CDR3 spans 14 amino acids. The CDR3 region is CASSFLRSVLEQYF. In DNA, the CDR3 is TGTGCCAGCAGCTTCCTGCGGTCCGTACTCGAGCAGTACTTC.